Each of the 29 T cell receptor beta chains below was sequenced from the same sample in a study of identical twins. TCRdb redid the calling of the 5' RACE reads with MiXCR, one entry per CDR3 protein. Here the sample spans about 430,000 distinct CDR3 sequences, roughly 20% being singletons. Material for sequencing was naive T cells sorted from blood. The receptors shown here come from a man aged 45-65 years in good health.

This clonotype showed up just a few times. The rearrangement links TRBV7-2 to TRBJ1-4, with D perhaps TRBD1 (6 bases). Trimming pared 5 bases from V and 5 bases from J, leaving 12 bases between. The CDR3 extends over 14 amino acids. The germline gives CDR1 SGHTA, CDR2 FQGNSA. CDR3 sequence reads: CASSPGGWNEKLFF. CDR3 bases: TGTGCCAGCAGCCCCGGGGGCTGGAATGAAAAACTGTTTTTT.

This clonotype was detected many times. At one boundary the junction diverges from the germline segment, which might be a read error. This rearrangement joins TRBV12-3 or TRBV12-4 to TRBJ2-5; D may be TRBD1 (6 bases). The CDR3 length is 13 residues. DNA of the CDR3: TGTGCCAGCAGCTTAGTCAGGGGCGAGACCCAGTACTTC. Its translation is CASSLVRGETQYF.

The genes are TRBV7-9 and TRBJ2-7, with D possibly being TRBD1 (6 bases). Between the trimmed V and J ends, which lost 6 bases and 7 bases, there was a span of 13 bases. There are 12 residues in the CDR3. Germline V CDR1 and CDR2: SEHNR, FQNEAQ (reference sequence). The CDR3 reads CASSPGAEEQYF. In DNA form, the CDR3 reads TGTGCCAGCAGTCCAGGGGCGGAGGAGCAGTACTTC.

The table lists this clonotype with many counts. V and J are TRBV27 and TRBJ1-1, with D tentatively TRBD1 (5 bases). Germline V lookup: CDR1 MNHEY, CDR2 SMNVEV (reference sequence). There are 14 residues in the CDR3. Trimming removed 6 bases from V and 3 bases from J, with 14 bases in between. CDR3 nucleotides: TGTGCCAGCAGCCTACTCGCAGGGTACACTGAAGCTTTCTTT. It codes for CASSLLAGYTEAFF.

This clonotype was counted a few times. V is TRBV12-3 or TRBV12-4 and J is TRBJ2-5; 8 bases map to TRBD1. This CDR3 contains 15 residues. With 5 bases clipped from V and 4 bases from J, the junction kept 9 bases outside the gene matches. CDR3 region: CASSIGQGRSETQYF. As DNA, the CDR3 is TGTGCCAGCAGTATCGGACAGGGACGATCAGAGACCCAGTACTTC.

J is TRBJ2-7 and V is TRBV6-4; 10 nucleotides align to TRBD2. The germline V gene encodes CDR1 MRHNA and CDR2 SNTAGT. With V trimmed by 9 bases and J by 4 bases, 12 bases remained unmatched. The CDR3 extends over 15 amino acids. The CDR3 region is CASARSAGGRYEQYF. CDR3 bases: TGTGCCAGTGCGAGGTCAGCGGGGGGGCGGTACGAGCAGTACTTC.

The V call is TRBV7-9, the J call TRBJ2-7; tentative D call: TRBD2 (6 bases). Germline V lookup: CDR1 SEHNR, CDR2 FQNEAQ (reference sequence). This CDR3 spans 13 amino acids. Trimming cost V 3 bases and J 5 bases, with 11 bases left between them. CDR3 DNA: TGTGCCAGCAGCTTCATAGCGGCAAACGAGCAGTACTTC. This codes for CASSFIAANEQYF. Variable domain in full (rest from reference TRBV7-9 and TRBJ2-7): DTGVSQNPRHKITKRGQNVTFRCDPISEHNRLYWYRQTLGQGPEFLTYFQNEAQLEKSRLLSDRFSAERPKGSFSTLEIQRTEQGDSAMYLCASSFIAANEQYFGPGTRLTVT.

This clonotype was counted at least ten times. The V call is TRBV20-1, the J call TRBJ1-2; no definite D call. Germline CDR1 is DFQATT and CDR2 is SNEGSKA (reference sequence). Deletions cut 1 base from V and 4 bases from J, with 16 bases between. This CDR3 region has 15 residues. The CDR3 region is CSARATTGPFYGYTF. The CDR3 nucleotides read TGCAGTGCTAGAGCGACCACGGGCCCCTTCTATGGCTACACCTTC.

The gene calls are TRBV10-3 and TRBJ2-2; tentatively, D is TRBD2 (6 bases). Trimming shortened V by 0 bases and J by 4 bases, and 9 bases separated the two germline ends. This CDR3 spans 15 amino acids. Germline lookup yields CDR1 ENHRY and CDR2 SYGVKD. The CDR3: CAISESGSGTGELFF. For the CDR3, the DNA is TGTGCCATCAGTGAGTCCGGGAGTGGCACCGGGGAGCTGTTTTTT.

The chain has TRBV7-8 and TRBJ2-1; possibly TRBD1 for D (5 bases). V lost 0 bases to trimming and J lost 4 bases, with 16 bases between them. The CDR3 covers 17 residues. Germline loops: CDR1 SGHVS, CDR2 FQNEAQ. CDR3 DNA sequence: TGTGCCAGCAGCTTAGCGACGGGCAGGGCTCTTTACAATGAGCAGTTCTTC. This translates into CASSLATGRALYNEQFF.

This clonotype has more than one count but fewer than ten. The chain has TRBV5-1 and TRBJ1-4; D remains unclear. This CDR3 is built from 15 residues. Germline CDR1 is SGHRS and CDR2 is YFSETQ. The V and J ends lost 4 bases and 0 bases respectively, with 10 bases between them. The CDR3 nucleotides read TGCGCCAGCAGCCCACAATCTCCAACTAATGAAAAACTGTTTTTT. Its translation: CASSPQSPTNEKLFF.

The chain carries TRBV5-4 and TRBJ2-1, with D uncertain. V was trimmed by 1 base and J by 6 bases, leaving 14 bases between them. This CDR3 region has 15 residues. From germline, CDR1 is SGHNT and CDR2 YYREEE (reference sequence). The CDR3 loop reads CASSLKAAAVNEQFF. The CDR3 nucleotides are TGTGCCAGCAGCTTGAAAGCCGCGGCCGTCAATGAGCAGTTCTTC.

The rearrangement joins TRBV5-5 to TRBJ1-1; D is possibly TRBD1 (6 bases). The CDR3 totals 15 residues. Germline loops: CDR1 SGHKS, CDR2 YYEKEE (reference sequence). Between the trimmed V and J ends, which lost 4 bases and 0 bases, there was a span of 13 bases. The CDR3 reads CASSPGTTMNTEAFF. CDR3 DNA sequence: TGTGCCAGCAGCCCCGGGACAACAATGAACACTGAAGCTTTCTTT.

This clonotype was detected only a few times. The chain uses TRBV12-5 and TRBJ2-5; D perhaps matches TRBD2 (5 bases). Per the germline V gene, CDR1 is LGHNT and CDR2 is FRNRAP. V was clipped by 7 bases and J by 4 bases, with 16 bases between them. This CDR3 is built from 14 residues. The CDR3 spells CASAPTLARETQYF. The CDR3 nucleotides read TGTGCTAGTGCTCCAACATTAGCGCGAGAGACCCAGTACTTC.

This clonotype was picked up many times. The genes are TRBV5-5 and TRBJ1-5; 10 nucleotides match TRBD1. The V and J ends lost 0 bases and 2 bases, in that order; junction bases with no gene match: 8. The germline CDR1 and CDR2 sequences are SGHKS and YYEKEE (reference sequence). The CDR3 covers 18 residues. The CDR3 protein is CASSLDPTGGIGNQPQHF. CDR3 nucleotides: TGTGCCAGCAGCTTGGATCCGACAGGGGGCATAGGCAATCAGCCCCAGCATTTT.

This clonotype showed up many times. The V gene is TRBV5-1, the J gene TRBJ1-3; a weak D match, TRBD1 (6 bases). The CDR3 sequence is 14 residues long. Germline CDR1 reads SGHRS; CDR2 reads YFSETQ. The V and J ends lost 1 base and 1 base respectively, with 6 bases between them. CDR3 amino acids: CASSLTGSGNTIYF. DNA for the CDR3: TGCGCCAGCAGCTTGACAGGGTCTGGAAACACCATATATTTT.

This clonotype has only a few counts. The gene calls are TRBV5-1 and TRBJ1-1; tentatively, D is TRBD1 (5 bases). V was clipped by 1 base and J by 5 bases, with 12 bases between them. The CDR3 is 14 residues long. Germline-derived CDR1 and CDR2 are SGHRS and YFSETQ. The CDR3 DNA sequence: TGCGCCAGCAGCTTGTTGGTGGAGGGGACTGAAGCTTTCTTT. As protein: CASSLLVEGTEAFF.

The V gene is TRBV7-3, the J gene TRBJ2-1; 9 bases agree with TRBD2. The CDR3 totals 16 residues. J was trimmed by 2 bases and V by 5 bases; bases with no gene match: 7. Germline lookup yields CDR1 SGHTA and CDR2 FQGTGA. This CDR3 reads CASSISGLAPYNEQFF. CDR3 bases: TGTGCCAGCAGCATTTCGGGACTAGCCCCCTACAATGAGCAGTTCTTC.

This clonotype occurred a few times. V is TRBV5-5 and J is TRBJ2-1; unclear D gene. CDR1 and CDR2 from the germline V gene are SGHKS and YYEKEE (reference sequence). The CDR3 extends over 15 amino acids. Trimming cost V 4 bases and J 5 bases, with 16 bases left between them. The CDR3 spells CASSKYDPTDNEQFF. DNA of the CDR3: TGTGCCAGCAGCAAATACGATCCGACGGACAATGAGCAGTTCTTC.

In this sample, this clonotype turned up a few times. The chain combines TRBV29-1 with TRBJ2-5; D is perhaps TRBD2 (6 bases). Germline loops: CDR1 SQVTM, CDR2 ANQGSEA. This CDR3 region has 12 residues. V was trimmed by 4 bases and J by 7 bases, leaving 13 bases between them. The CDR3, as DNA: TGCAGCGTTGCGGCCCCCGGGGGGACCCAGTACTTC. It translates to CSVAAPGGTQYF.

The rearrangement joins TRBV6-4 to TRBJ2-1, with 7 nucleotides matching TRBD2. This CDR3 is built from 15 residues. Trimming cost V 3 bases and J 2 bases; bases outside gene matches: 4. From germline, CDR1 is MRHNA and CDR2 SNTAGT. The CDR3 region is CASSDISGAYNEQFF. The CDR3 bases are TGTGCCAGCAGTGATATAAGCGGGGCCTACAATGAGCAGTTCTTC.

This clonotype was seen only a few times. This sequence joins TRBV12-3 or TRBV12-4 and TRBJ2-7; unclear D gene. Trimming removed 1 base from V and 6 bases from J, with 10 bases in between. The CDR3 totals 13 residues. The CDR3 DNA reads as TGTGCCAGCAGTTTAGATCAGGTGGCCGAGCAGTACTTC. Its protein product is CASSLDQVAEQYF.

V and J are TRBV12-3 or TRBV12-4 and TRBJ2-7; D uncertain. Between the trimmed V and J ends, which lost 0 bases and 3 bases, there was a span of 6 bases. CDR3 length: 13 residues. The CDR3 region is CASSLAGYYEQYF. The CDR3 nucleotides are TGTGCCAGCAGTTTAGCAGGGTACTACGAGCAGTACTTC.

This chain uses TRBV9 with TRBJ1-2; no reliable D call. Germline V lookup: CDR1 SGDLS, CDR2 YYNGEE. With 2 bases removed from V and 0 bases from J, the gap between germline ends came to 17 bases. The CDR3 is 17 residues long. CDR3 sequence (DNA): TGTGCCAGCAGCGTGTGGGGAGGGTCGGATGCTAACTATGGCTACACCTTC. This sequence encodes CASSVWGGSDANYGYTF. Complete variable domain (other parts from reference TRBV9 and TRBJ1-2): DSGVTQTPKHLITATGQRVTLRCSPRSGDLSVYWYQQSLDQGLQFLIQYYNGEERAKGNILERFSAQQFPDLHSELNLSSLELGDSALYFCASSVWGGSDANYGYTFGSGTRLTVV.

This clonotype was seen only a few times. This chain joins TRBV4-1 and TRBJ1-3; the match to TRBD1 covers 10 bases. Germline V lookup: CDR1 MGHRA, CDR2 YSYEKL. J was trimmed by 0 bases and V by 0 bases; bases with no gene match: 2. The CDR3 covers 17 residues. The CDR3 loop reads CASSQETGGFSGNTIYF. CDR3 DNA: TGCGCCAGCAGCCAAGAGACAGGGGGCTTCTCTGGAAACACCATATATTTT.

CDR3 coding DNA: TGTGCCAGCTGTGGACCGAACACAGATACGCAGTATTTT. Protein product: CASCGPNTDTQYF. J is TRBJ2-3 and V is TRBV28, with D unresolved. Germline V gene data show CDR1 as MDHEN and CDR2 as SYDVKM. The CDR3 runs to 13 residues. The V and J ends lost 8 bases and 2 bases respectively, with 11 bases between them. The variable domain in full, with the rest retrieved from reference TRBV28 and TRBJ2-3, is DVKVTQSSRYLVKRTGEKVFLECVQDMDHENMFWYRQDPGLGLRLIYFSYDVKMKEKGDIPEGYSVSREKKERFSLILESASTNQTSMYLCASCGPNTDTQYFGPGTRLTVL.

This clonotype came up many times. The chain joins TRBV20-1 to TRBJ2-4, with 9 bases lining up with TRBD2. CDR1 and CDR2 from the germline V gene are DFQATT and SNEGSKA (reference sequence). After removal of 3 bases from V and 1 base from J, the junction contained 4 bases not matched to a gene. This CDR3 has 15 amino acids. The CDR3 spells CSASLAGPAKNIQYF. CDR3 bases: TGCAGTGCTAGCCTAGCGGGGCCGGCCAAAAACATTCAGTACTTC.

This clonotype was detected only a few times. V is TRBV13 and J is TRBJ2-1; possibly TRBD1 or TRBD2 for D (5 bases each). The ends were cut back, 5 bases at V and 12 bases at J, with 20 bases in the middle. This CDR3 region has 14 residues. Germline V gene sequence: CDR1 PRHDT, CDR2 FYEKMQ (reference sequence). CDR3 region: CASSALGTRLMQFF. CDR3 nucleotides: TGTGCCAGCAGCGCCCTCGGGACGCGACTTATGCAGTTCTTC.

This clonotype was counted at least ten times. The CDR3 loop reads CASSLSRAGTDTQYF. CDR3 DNA sequence: TGTGCCAGCAGCTTATCCCGAGCGGGGACAGATACGCAGTATTTT. The chain recombines TRBV7-9 with TRBJ2-3, with 7 bases lining up with TRBD2. The V gene end was trimmed by 2 bases and the J gene end by 3 bases; junction bases not matched to a gene: 5. The germline CDR1 and CDR2 sequences are SEHNR and FQNEAQ (reference sequence). The CDR3 is 15 residues long.